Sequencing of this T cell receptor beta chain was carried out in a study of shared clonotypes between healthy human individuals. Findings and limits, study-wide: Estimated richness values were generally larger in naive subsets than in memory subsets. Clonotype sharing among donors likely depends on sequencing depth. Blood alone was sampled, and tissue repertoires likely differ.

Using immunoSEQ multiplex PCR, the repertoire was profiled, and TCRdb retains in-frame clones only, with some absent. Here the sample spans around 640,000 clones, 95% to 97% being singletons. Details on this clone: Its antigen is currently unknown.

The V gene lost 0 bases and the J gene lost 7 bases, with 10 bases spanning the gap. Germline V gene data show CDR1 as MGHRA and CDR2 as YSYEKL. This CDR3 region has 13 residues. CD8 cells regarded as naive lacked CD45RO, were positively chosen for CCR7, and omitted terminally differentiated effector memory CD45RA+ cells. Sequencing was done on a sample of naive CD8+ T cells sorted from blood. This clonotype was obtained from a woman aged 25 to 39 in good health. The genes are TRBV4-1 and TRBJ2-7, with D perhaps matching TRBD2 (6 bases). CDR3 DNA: TGCGCCAGCAGCCAAGATCGGGGGTGGGAGCAGTACTTC. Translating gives CASSQDRGWEQYF.